The 15 T cell receptor beta chains listed next were all sequenced from one sample in a study of monozygotic twins with inflammatory bowel disease. TCRdb reanalyzed the 5' RACE reads and collapses them to one entry per CDR3 protein, without DNA. Listed are around 410,000 distinct CDR3 sequences; 2% to 3% falls within the top ten. Sequences were obtained from blood. The receptor set was obtained from a human donor with ulcerative colitis or Crohn's disease, or a healthy co-twin of an affected twin (not recorded which).

This chain joins TRBV6-6 and TRBJ2-1; absent DNA, TCRdb's TRBD1 call cannot be checked. CDR1 is MNHNY, CDR2 SVGAGI, per germline (reference sequence). The CDR3 covers 13 residues. This CDR3 is CASSYSGRDRGLF.

The chain uses TRBV28 and TRBJ2-7; TCRdb's assignment of TRBD2 cannot be checked, as there is no DNA. Germline V gene sequence: CDR1 MDHEN, CDR2 SYDVKM. The CDR3 sequence is 16 residues long. CDR3 sequence reads: CASSPHGTLDVYEQYF.

V and J are TRBV24-1 and TRBJ2-5; the TRBD1 assignment by TCRdb is unverifiable without DNA. Germline CDR1 KGHDR, CDR2 SFDVKD. The CDR3 totals 15 residues. CDR3 residues: CATSDPDRVGETQYF.

The chain combines TRBV7-2 with TRBJ1-1. The CDR3 runs 14 residues. Germline CDR1 SGHTA, CDR2 FQGNSA. The CDR3 loop is CASSLERANTEAFF. Based on the CDR3 plus reference TRBV7-2 and TRBJ1-1, the full variable domain is GAGVSQSPSNKVTEKGKDVELRCDPISGHTALYWYRQSLGQGLEFLIYFQGNSAPDKSGLPSDRFSAERTGGSVSTLTIQRTQQEDSAVYLCASSLERANTEAFFGQGTRLTVV.

The CDR3 sequence: CASSYARQFMNTGELFF. The rearrangement uses TRBV6-5 and TRBJ2-2. The CDR3 length is 17 residues. In germline, CDR1 is MNHEY, CDR2 SVGAGI.

The chain is built from TRBV29-1 and TRBJ1-1; the TRBD1 assignment by TCRdb is unverifiable without DNA. Germline V gene data show CDR1 as SQVTM and CDR2 as ANQGSEA. The CDR3 loop spans 14 amino acids. The CDR3 sequence is CSVPGQGFATEAFF.

The CDR3 sequence: CASSHQQSRGYTF. This rearrangement joins TRBV4-1 to TRBJ1-2. The CDR3 sequence is 13 residues long. Germline V gives CDR1 MGHRA, CDR2 YSYEKL.

The chain employs TRBV7-2 and TRBJ2-1; TCRdb calls TRBD1, which cannot be checked without DNA. The CDR3 runs 11 residues. From germline, CDR1 is SGHTA and CDR2 FQGNSA. CDR3 sequence: CASSTGILRDF.

The chain carries TRBV27 and TRBJ2-7; as DNA is missing, the TRBD1 call by TCRdb cannot be tested. This CDR3 comprises 16 residues. Per germline, CDR1 MNHEY and CDR2 SMNVEV (reference sequence). The CDR3 protein is CASSNSPGQGVDEQYF.

The chain links TRBV5-6 to TRBJ2-1; TCRdb outputs TRBD1, but without DNA this stays unchecked. The CDR3 consists of 17 residues. From germline, CDR1 is SGHDT and CDR2 YYEEEE. The CDR3 protein is CASSFTQGAENPNEQFF.

The V gene is TRBV18, the J gene TRBJ2-1; the TRBD2 assignment by TCRdb is unverifiable without DNA. This CDR3 is built from 15 residues. CDR1 is KGHSH, CDR2 LQKENI, per germline. The CDR3 loop reads CASLSLAASYNEQFF.

The chain employs TRBV28 and TRBJ2-7; lacking DNA, the TRBD1 call made by TCRdb goes unchecked. CDR1 is MDHEN, CDR2 SYDVKM, per germline. This CDR3 has 15 residues. CDR3 loop: CASSLGWAGNYEQYF. Complete variable domain (other parts from reference TRBV28 and TRBJ2-7): DVKVTQSSRYLVKRTGEKVFLECVQDMDHENMFWYRQDPGLGLRLIYFSYDVKMKEKGDIPEGYSVSREKKERFSLILESASTNQTSMYLCASSLGWAGNYEQYFGPGTRLTVT.

This rearrangement joins TRBV24-1 to TRBJ2-1; the TRBD1 assignment by TCRdb is unverifiable without DNA. The CDR3 consists of 19 residues. Germline lookup yields CDR1 KGHDR and CDR2 SFDVKD. CDR3 in amino acids: CATSDSRSLRGTSYNEQFF.

CDR3 loop: CASSSKALAGTDTQYF. This chain joins TRBV9 and TRBJ2-3; TCRdb selects TRBD2, and the lack of DNA leaves this call unchecked. This CDR3 has 16 residues. Germline V gene lookup returns CDR1 SGDLS and CDR2 YYNGEE.

The chain has TRBV7-8 and TRBJ2-6; TCRdb outputs TRBD1, but without DNA this stays unchecked. Looked up from germline, CDR1 is SGHVS and CDR2 is FQNEAQ. The CDR3 is 20 amino acids. CDR3: CASSFDRTGWNISGANVLTF.